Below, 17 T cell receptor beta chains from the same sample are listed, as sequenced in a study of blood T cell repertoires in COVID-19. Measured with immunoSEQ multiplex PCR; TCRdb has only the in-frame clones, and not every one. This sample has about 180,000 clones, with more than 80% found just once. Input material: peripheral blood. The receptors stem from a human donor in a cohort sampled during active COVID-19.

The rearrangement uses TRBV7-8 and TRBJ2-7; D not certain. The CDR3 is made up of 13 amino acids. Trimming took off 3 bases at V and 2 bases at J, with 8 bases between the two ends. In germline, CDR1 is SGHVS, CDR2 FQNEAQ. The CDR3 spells CASSFYEAYEQYF. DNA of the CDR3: TGTGCCAGCAGCTTTTACGAGGCCTACGAGCAGTACTTC.

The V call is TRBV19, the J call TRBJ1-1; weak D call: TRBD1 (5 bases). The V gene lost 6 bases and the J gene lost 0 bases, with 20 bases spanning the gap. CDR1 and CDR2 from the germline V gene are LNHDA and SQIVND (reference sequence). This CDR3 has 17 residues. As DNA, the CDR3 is TGTGCCAGTAGCCTTCCCATGGGGGGGAGTATGAACACTGAAGCTTTCTTT. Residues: CASSLPMGGSMNTEAFF.

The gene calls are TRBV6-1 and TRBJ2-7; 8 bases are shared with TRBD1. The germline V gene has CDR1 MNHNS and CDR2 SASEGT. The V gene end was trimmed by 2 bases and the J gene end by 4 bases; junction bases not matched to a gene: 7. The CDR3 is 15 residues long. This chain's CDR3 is CASSEYQGAQYEQYF. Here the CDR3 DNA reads TGTGCCAGCAGTGAATATCAGGGGGCGCAGTACGAGCAGTACTTC.

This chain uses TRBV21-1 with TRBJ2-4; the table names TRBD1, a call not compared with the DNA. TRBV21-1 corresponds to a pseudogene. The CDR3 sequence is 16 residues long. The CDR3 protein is CASTIHSGTGKDIQYF. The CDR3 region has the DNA TGTGCCAGCACCATTCACTCCGGGACAGGGAAGGACATTCAGTACTTC.

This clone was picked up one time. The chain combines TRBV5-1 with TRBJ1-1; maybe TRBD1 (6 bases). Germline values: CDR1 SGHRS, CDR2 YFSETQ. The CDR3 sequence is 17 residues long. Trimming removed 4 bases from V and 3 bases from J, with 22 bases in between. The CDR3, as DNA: TGCGCCAGCAGCAATGGGAATCTAGGGGGAGGGGACACTGAAGCTTTCTTT. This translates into CASSNGNLGGGDTEAFF.

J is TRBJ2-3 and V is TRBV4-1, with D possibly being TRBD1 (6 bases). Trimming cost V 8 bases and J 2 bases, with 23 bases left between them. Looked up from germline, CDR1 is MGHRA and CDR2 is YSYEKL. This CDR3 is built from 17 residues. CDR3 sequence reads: CASRRPGQRRSTDTQYF. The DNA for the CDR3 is TGCGCCAGCCGTCGACCGGGACAAAGACGTTCCACAGATACGCAGTATTTT.

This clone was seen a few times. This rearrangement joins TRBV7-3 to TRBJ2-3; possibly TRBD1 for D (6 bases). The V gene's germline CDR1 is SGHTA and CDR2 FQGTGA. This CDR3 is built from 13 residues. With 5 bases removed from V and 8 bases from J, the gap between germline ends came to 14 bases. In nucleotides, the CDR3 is TGTGCCAGCAGCAACAGGGTACGGGGTACGCAGTATTTT. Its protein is CASSNRVRGTQYF.

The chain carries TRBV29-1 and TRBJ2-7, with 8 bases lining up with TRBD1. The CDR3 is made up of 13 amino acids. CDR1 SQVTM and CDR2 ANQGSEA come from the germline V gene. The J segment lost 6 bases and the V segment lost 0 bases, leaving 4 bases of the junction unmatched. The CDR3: CSVEEDRDFEQYF. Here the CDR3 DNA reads TGCAGCGTTGAAGAGGACAGGGACTTCGAGCAGTACTTC.

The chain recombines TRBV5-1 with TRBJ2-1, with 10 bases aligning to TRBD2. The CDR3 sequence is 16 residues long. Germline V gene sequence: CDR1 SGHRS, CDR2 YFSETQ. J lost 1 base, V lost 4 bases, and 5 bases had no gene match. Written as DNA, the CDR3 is TGCGCCAGCAGCCTTACTAGCGGGACTTCCTACAATGAGCAGTTCTTC. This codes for CASSLTSGTSYNEQFF.

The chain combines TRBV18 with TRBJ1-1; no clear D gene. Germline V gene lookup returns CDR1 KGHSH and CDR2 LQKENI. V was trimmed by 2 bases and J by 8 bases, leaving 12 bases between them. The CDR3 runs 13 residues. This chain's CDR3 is CASSPLRDREAFF. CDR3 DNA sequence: TGTGCCAGCTCACCATTGAGGGATAGGGAAGCTTTCTTT.

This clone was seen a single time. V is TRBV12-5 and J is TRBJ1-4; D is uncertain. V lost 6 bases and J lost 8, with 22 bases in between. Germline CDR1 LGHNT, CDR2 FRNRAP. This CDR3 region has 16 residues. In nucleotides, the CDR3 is TGTGCTAGTGGGCCAGCGAGTCCCGCCTCGGCCGAAAAACTGTTTTTT. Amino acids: CASGPASPASAEKLFF.

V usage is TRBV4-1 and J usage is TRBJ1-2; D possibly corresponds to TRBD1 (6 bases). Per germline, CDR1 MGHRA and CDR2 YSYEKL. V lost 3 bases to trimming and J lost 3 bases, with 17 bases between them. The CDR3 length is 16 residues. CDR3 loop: CASSQTSPGVDYGYTF. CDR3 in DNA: TGCGCCAGCAGCCAGACCAGCCCAGGGGTGGACTATGGCTACACCTTC.

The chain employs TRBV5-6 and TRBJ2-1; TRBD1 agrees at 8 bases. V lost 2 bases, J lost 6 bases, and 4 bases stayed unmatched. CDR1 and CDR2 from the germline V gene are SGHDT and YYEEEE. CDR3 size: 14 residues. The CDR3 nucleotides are TGTGCCAGCAGCTTCGGGCAGGGGGCCAATGAGCAGTTCTTC. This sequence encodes CASSFGQGANEQFF.

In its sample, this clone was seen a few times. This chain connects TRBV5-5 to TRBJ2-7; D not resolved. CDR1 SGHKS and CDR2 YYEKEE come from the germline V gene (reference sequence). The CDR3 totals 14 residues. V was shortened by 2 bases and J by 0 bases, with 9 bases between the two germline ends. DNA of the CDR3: TGTGCCAGCAGCTTTAGTGCGGTCTCCTACGAGCAGTACTTC. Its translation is CASSFSAVSYEQYF.

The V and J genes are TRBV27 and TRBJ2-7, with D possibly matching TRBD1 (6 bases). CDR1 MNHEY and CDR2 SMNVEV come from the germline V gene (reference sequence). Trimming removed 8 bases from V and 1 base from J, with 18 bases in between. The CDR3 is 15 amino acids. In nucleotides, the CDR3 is TGTGCCAGCGGCCCCCGGGCGCAGGGGTCCTACGAGCAGTACTTC. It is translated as CASGPRAQGSYEQYF.

The CDR3 loop is CASSWRKPREAFF. The CDR3 DNA follows: TGTGCCAGCAGCTGGCGGAAACCCCGTGAAGCTTTCTTT. The chain couples TRBV7-3 to TRBJ1-1, with D hard to call. Germline lookup yields CDR1 SGHTA and CDR2 FQGTGA. Trimming removed 4 bases from V and 7 bases from J, with 13 bases in between. The CDR3 covers 13 residues.

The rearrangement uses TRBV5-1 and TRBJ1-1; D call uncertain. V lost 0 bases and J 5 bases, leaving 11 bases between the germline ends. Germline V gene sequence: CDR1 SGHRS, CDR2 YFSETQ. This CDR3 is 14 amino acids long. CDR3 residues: CASSLAEGETEAFF. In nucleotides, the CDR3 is TGCGCCAGCAGCTTGGCGGAGGGAGAGACTGAAGCTTTCTTT.